Shown below are 10 T cell receptor beta chains from a single sample sequenced in a study of blood T cell repertoires in COVID-19. Using immunoSEQ multiplex PCR, the repertoire was profiled, and TCRdb retains in-frame clones only, with some absent. The sample yields about 170,000 clones, about four fifths seen once. The source material was peripheral blood. The source of these receptors is a woman older than 75 with acute or convalescent COVID-19.

The chain is built from TRBV14 and TRBJ2-2; D is uncertain. The germline gives CDR1 SGHDN, CDR2 FVKESK. This CDR3 is 15 amino acids long. The V gene lost 2 bases and the J gene lost 4 bases, with 11 bases spanning the gap. This CDR3 is CASSQRHPGTGELFF. CDR3 DNA sequence: TGTGCCAGCAGCCAAAGGCACCCGGGCACCGGGGAGCTGTTTTTT.

The CDR3 coding sequence is TGTGCCTGGTCCGGGATGCTCACAGATACGCAGTATTTT. Amino acids: CAWSGMLTDTQYF. The J gene is TRBJ2-3, the V gene TRBV30; D is possibly TRBD2 (5 bases). V gave up 5 bases and J gave up 2 bases, with 11 bases separating them. There are 13 residues in the CDR3. The V gene's germline CDR1 is GTSNPN and CDR2 SVGIG (reference sequence). The whole variable domain, filled in from reference TRBV30 and TRBJ2-3, reads SQTIHQWPATLVQPVGSPLSLECTVEGTSNPNLYWYRQAAGRGLQLLFYSVGIGQISSEVPQNLSASRPQDRQFILSSKKLLLSDSGFYLCAWSGMLTDTQYFGPGTRLTVL.

This clone was counted a single time. V gene TRBV6-5 combines with J gene TRBJ1-6; tentative D call: TRBD1 (6 bases). The CDR3 runs to 15 residues. V was shortened by 4 bases and J by 4 bases, with 11 bases between the two germline ends. Germline CDR1 is MNHEY and CDR2 is SVGAGI. The CDR3 DNA follows: TGTGCCAGCAGTTCCGCGACAGGTTATAATTCACCCCTCCACTTT. This encodes CASSSATGYNSPLHF.

The V gene is TRBV28, the J gene TRBJ1-1; D might be TRBD1 (6 bases). CDR3 size: 14 residues. Germline CDR1 is MDHEN and CDR2 is SYDVKM. The V end was cut by 3 bases, the J end by 1 base, with 9 bases between. The chain's CDR3 is CASSFYRENTEAFF. CDR3 DNA: TGTGCCAGCAGTTTCTACAGGGAGAACACTGAAGCTTTCTTT.

This chain connects TRBV5-4 to TRBJ2-1; 10 bases are a match to TRBD1. Germline V lookup: CDR1 SGHNT, CDR2 YYREEE (reference sequence). J gave up 4 bases and V 0 bases, and 1 base lay outside the gene matches. The CDR3 contains 15 residues. CDR3 nucleotide sequence: TGTGCCAGCAGCTTGGGGACAGGGGGGTACAATGAGCAGTTCTTC. Its translation is CASSLGTGGYNEQFF.

V usage is TRBV7-2 and J usage is TRBJ2-7; possible D gene TRBD2, 6 bases. CDR1 and CDR2 (germline): SGHTA, FQGNSA. Trimming shortened V by 4 bases and J by 1 base, and 20 bases separated the two germline ends. This CDR3 contains 17 residues. The CDR3 loop is CASSSPPRREASYEQYF. The CDR3 DNA sequence: TGTGCCAGCAGCTCCCCTCCGCGGAGGGAGGCGTCCTACGAGCAGTACTTC.

V gene TRBV19 combines with J gene TRBJ2-7, with TRBD1 identical over 11 bases. CDR1 is LNHDA and CDR2 is SQIVND in the germline V gene (reference sequence). CDR3 length: 12 amino acids. After removal of 11 bases from V and 3 bases from J, the junction contained 3 bases not matched to a gene. This CDR3 is CASGTGGYEQYF. The CDR3 DNA reads as TGTGCCTCCGGGACAGGGGGCTACGAGCAGTACTTC.

This chain links TRBV7-9 with TRBJ1-5, with TRBD1 matching 7 bases. This CDR3 comprises 17 residues. V lost 6 bases, J lost 0 bases, and 11 bases stayed unmatched. Germline assignment: CDR1 SEHNR and CDR2 FQNEAQ (reference sequence). CDR3 region: CASSHYGDSRSNQPQHF. CDR3 sequence (DNA): TGTGCCAGCAGTCACTACGGGGACAGCCGTAGCAATCAGCCCCAGCATTTT.

The CDR3 DNA sequence: TGCGCCAGCAGCTTGGACAGCCTTAATGAAAAACTGTTTTTT. Encoded protein: CASSLDSLNEKLFF. J is TRBJ1-4 and V is TRBV5-1; D remains ambiguous. This CDR3 comprises 14 residues. The germline V gene has CDR1 SGHRS and CDR2 YFSETQ. V was clipped by 0 bases and J by 4 bases, with 7 bases between them. Looking up the rest from reference TRBV5-1 and TRBJ1-4 gives the full variable domain: KAGVTQTPRYLIKTRGQQVTLSCSPISGHRSVSWYQQTPGQGLQFLFEYFSETQRNKGNFPGRFSGRQFSNSRSEMNVSTLELGDSALYLCASSLDSLNEKLFFGSGTQLSVL.

The chain carries TRBV5-5 and TRBJ1-1; D uncertain. The CDR3 length is 14 residues. V shed 5 bases and J shed 1 base, with 12 bases lying between them. Germline-derived CDR1 and CDR2 are SGHKS and YYEKEE (reference sequence). As DNA, the CDR3 is TGTGCCAGCAGGGAGGTACACCGGAACACTGAAGCTTTCTTT. Translation: CASREVHRNTEAFF.